The 21 T cell receptor beta chains in this list originate from one sample, sequenced in a study of Tregs in tolerant kidney transplant recipients. The protocol was immunoSEQ multiplex PCR, while the TCRdb copy is restricted to in-frame clones and leaves out a portion. The sample lists around 78,000 clones; roughly 90% were seen once. This sample comprised Tregs from blood, obtained before the transplant. The origin of the receptors is a human donor who received a combined kidney and bone marrow transplant.

The gene calls are TRBV5-4 and TRBJ2-3; D is perhaps TRBD1 or TRBD2 (5 bases each). Per germline, CDR1 SGHNT and CDR2 YYREEE (reference sequence). V was pared by 3 bases and J by 0 bases, with 11 bases between. CDR3 length: 15 residues. CDR3 in DNA: TGTGCCAGCAGCTGGGGCGGAGGAAGCACAGATACGCAGTATTTT. Protein: CASSWGGGSTDTQYF.

The CDR3 DNA reads as TGCGCCAGCAGCGGTTTGGGGTCCTCTGGAAACACCATATATTTT. This translates into CASSGLGSSGNTIYF. The chain has TRBV23-1 and TRBJ1-3; no clear D gene. TRBV23-1 is treated as an ORF (open reading frame) with a function not yet certain. The CDR3 is 15 amino acids. With 6 bases removed from V and 0 bases from J, the gap between germline ends came to 12 bases.

The chain joins TRBV19 to TRBJ2-2, with D possibly matching TRBD2 (5 bases). CDR1 is LNHDA and CDR2 is SQIVND in the germline V gene (reference sequence). There are 14 residues in the CDR3. V was shortened by 9 bases and J by 3 bases, with 14 bases between the two germline ends. CDR3 loop: CASSWRVHTGELFF. Here the CDR3 DNA reads TGTGCCAGCTCGTGGCGGGTTCACACCGGGGAGCTGTTTTTT.

The sample holds one count of this clone. The identical CDR3 is also encoded by other nucleotide sequences in the sample. J is TRBJ1-5 and V is TRBV10-3, with D hard to call. V was trimmed by 0 bases and J by 2 bases, leaving 5 bases between them. Germline V gives CDR1 ENHRY, CDR2 SYGVKD. The CDR3 is made up of 14 amino acids. DNA of the CDR3: TGTGCCATCAGTGAGTCTGGGGGCAATCAGCCCCAGCATTTT. It yields the protein CAISESGGNQPQHF.

The chain recombines TRBV27 with TRBJ2-2; the D gene is possibly TRBD1 (5 bases). V was clipped by 0 bases and J by 3 bases, with 5 bases between them. The CDR3 is 14 amino acids. CDR1 MNHEY and CDR2 SMNVEV come from the germline V gene (reference sequence). CDR3 protein: CASSLSTDTGELFF. CDR3 nucleotides: TGTGCCAGCAGTTTATCGACAGACACCGGGGAGCTGTTTTTT.

The chain links TRBV2 to TRBJ2-7, with D possibly matching TRBD2 (6 bases). CDR3 length equals 12 residues. Trimming shortened V by 4 bases and J by 6 bases, and 10 bases separated the two germline ends. In germline, CDR1 is SNHLY, CDR2 FYNNEI. The CDR3 region is CASSGLALEQYF. The CDR3 DNA is TGTGCCAGCAGTGGGCTAGCGCTCGAGCAGTACTTC.

The V and J genes are TRBV9 and TRBJ1-4, with TRBD1 identical over 7 bases. The CDR3 runs 16 residues. Germline lookup yields CDR1 SGDLS and CDR2 YYNGEE. The junction had 10 bases not matched to a gene; V was cut back by 4 bases and J by 4 bases. The CDR3 reads CASSPRGTAYNEKLFF. The CDR3 DNA reads as TGTGCCAGCAGCCCGCGAGGGACAGCTTATAATGAAAAACTGTTTTTT.

This clone was detected only once. The chain carries TRBV6-5 and TRBJ2-7; D is unresolved. The germline gives CDR1 MNHEY, CDR2 SVGAGI. CDR3 size: 11 residues. Deletions cut 6 bases from V and 6 bases from J, with 9 bases between. The CDR3 here is CASSRHSEQYF. In DNA form, the CDR3 reads TGTGCCAGCAGCCGGCACTCCGAGCAGTACTTC.

The rearrangement joins TRBV30 to TRBJ2-7; perhaps D is TRBD1 or TRBD2 (5 bases each). The CDR3 consists of 13 residues. V lost 8 bases to trimming and J lost 3 bases, with 17 bases between them. Germline CDR1 and CDR2: GTSNPN and SVGIG (reference sequence). For the CDR3, the DNA is TGTGCCGTGAACCGGGACGGATACTACGAGCAGTACTTC. It codes for CAVNRDGYYEQYF. Drawing the rest from reference TRBV30 and TRBJ2-7, the complete variable domain is SQTIHQWPATLVQPVGSPLSLECTVEGTSNPNLYWYRQAAGRGLQLLFYSVGIGQISSEVPQNLSASRPQDRQFILSSKKLLLSDSGFYLCAVNRDGYYEQYFGPGTRLTVT.

The gene calls are TRBV15 and TRBJ2-7; D is perhaps TRBD1 or TRBD2 (5 bases each). Germline V gene data show CDR1 as LNHNV and CDR2 as YYDKDF (reference sequence). The CDR3 is made up of 17 amino acids. V gave up 3 bases and J gave up 0 bases, with 18 bases separating them. This CDR3 is CATSSLGEGPGSYEQYF. CDR3 DNA: TGTGCCACCAGCAGCTTGGGGGAAGGTCCGGGCTCCTACGAGCAGTACTTC. The variable domain in full, completed from reference TRBV15 and TRBJ2-7, reads DAMVIQNPRYQVTQFGKPVTLSCSQTLNHNVMYWYQQKSSQAPKLLFHYYDKDFNNEADTPDNFQSRRPNTSFCFLDIRSPGLGDTAMYLCATSSLGEGPGSYEQYFGPGTRLTVT.

Turning to this clone: Mismatch with germline at one junction end may stem from a read error. The chain combines TRBV5-5 with TRBJ2-3, with 7 bases that match TRBD1. CDR1 is SGHKS and CDR2 is YYEKEE in the germline V gene (reference sequence). The CDR3 runs to 13 residues. In nucleotides, the CDR3 is TGTACCAGCAGCCAACAGGGGCCAGATACGCAGTATTTT. Translation: CTSSQQGPDTQYF.

V gene TRBV7-2 combines with J gene TRBJ2-1, with D possibly TRBD1 on 6 matching bases. Germline V gene sequence: CDR1 SGHTA, CDR2 FQGNSA. There are 15 residues in the CDR3. V lost 3 bases to trimming and J lost 0 bases, with 9 bases between them. The CDR3: CASSLTGVSYNEQFF. In DNA form, the CDR3 reads TGTGCCAGCAGCTTGACAGGTGTCTCCTACAATGAGCAGTTCTTC.

V is TRBV11-2 and J is TRBJ2-5, with TRBD2 matching 12 bases. From germline, CDR1 is SGHAT and CDR2 FQNNGV. The CDR3 length is 16 residues. Trimming cost V 0 bases and J 11 bases; bases outside gene matches: 10. CDR3 in DNA: TGTGCCAGCAGCTTAGATCGGCTAGCGGGGGGGATAGAGCAGTACTTC. It yields the protein CASSLDRLAGGIEQYF.

This clone was detected only a few times. The V gene is TRBV2, the J gene TRBJ2-1, with 10 positions matching TRBD2. Germline V CDR1 and CDR2: SNHLY, FYNNEI. Losses at the gene ends were 9 bases for V and 6 bases for J; bases not matched to a gene: 8. This CDR3 is built from 14 residues. CDR3 protein: CARGEREGRNEQFF. For the CDR3, the DNA is TGTGCCAGGGGGGAGCGGGAGGGCCGCAATGAGCAGTTCTTC.

The gene calls are TRBV6-1 and TRBJ2-7, with 9 bases lining up with TRBD2. This CDR3 comprises 15 residues. V lost 4 bases to trimming and J lost 3 bases; unmatched junction nucleotides: 7. The germline V gene has CDR1 MNHNS and CDR2 SASEGT. The CDR3 DNA reads as TGTGCCAGCAGTGGGGGACTAGCCAACTACTACGAGCAGTACTTC. It is translated as CASSGGLANYYEQYF.

The V and J genes are TRBV29-1 and TRBJ2-3, with TRBD2 matching 16 bases. The CDR3 totals 19 residues. Germline V CDR1 and CDR2: SQVTM, ANQGSEA. With 6 bases clipped from V and 2 bases from J, the junction kept 14 bases outside the gene matches. The CDR3 region is CSVLGLAGGPRLYTDTQYF. CDR3 nucleotides: TGCAGCGTCCTGGGACTAGCGGGAGGGCCTCGACTATACACAGATACGCAGTATTTT.

A single count supports this clone. The CDR3 bases are TGTGCCAGCAGCGCTAGGCAGGGACCGCCCTTGAACACTGAAGCTTTCTTT. This translates into CASSARQGPPLNTEAFF. The rearrangement links TRBV9 to TRBJ1-1, with D perhaps TRBD1 (5 bases). CDR3 length: 17 amino acids. Germline V CDR1 and CDR2: SGDLS, YYNGEE. Trimming removed 3 bases at V and 0 bases at J, with 18 bases between.

V is TRBV4-3 and J is TRBJ1-2; TRBD1 aligns across 9 bases. V was clipped by 4 bases and J by 5 bases; unmatched bases: 5. The V gene's germline CDR1 is LGHNA and CDR2 YSLEER. The CDR3 contains 14 residues. CDR3 sequence (DNA): TGCGCCAGCAGCCCAACAGGGGGCGGGTATGGCTACACCTTC. This translates into CASSPTGGGYGYTF.

For this clone: An end of the junction does not agree with germline; a read error may underlie this. This chain links TRBV7-7 with TRBJ2-5; D ambiguous. Germline assignment: CDR1 SSHAT and CDR2 FNYEAQ (reference sequence). The CDR3 is made up of 13 amino acids. CDR3 DNA: TGTGCTAGCAGCTTTACACCACAAGAGACCCAGTACTTC. Protein sequence: CASSFTPQETQYF.

In DNA form, the CDR3 reads TGTGCCAGCAGTCCAGAACAGGGGAGGACTGAAGCTTTCTTT. Encoded protein: CASSPEQGRTEAFF. The chain couples TRBV6-4 to TRBJ1-1, with 7 nucleotides matching TRBD1. In germline, CDR1 is MRHNA, CDR2 SNTAGT. V gave up 5 bases and J gave up 5 bases; unmatched junction bases: 8. The CDR3 runs to 14 residues.

The chain employs TRBV6-5 and TRBJ2-3, with D tentatively TRBD1 (6 bases). From germline, CDR1 is MNHEY and CDR2 SVGAGI. The CDR3 is 15 residues long. Trimming cost V 6 bases and J 3 bases, with 16 bases left between them. The CDR3 bases are TGTGCCAGCAGGTTTACAGGGTGGAGGACAGATACGCAGTATTTT. Amino acids: CASRFTGWRTDTQYF.